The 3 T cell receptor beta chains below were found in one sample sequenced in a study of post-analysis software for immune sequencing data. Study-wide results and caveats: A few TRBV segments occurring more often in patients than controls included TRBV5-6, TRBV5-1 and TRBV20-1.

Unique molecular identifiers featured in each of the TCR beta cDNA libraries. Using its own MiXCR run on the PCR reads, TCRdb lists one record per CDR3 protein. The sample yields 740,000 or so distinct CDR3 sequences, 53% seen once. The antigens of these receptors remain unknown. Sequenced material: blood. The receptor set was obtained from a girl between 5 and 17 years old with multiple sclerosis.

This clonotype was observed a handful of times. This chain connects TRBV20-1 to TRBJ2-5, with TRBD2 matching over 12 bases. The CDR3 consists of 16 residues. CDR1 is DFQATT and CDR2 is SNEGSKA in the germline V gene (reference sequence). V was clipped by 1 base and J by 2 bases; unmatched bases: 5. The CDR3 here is CSARGTSGDVQETQYF. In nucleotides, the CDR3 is TGCAGTGCTAGAGGGACTAGCGGGGATGTACAAGAGACCCAGTACTTC.

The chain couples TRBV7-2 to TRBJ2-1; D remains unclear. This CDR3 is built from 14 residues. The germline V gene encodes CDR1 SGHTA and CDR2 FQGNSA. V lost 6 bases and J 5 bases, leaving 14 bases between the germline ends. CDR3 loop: CASRGRSKNNEQFF. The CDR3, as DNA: TGTGCCAGCAGGGGCAGGAGTAAGAACAATGAGCAGTTCTTC.

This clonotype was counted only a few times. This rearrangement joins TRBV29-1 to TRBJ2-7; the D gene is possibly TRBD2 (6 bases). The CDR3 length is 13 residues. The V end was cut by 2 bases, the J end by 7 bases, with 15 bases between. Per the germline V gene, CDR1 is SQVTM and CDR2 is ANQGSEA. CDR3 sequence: CSVEIAGTREQYF. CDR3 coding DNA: TGCAGCGTTGAAATAGCCGGGACTCGAGAGCAGTACTTC.